These 17 T cell receptor beta chains share one sample of origin, sequenced in a study of blood T cell repertoires in COVID-19. Profiled with immunoSEQ multiplex PCR; TCRdb holds only in-frame clones, not every one. This sample carries about 160,000 clones, approximately 82% of them seen once, and the ten largest clones take 22%. Input material: peripheral blood. These receptors originate from an elderly woman with acute or convalescent COVID-19.

This chain connects TRBV4-3 to TRBJ1-1, with TRBD1 identical over 7 bases. Germline CDR1 reads LGHNA; CDR2 reads YSLEER. The ends lost 4 bases at V and 6 bases at J; junction bases unmatched: 2. The CDR3 runs to 12 residues. The chain's CDR3 is CASSLTGAEAFF. Written as DNA, the CDR3 is TGCGCCAGCAGCCTCACAGGGGCTGAAGCTTTCTTT.

The rearrangement links TRBV7-9 to TRBJ1-2; D gene uncertain. The V gene's germline CDR1 is SEHNR and CDR2 FQNEAQ (reference sequence). CDR3 length: 15 amino acids. V lost 4 bases and J 6 bases, leaving 18 bases between the germline ends. CDR3 region: CASSWGGSLRNGYTF. CDR3 coding DNA: TGTGCCAGCAGCTGGGGAGGGAGCCTTAGGAATGGCTACACCTTC.

This clone occurred a few times. This chain joins TRBV29-1 and TRBJ1-1; tentative D call: TRBD1 (6 bases). Germline CDR1 SQVTM, CDR2 ANQGSEA. The CDR3 extends over 14 amino acids. Between the trimmed V and J ends, which lost 3 bases and 1 base, there was a span of 12 bases. The CDR3 DNA reads TGCAGCGTTGATTGGGCAGGGGAGAACACTGAAGCTTTCTTT. It specifies CSVDWAGENTEAFF.

This clone was observed at least ten times. The chain joins TRBV2 to TRBJ1-6; the match to TRBD1 covers 7 bases. The CDR3 length is 14 residues. V lost 9 bases to trimming and J lost 6 bases; unmatched junction nucleotides: 8. The germline V gene encodes CDR1 SNHLY and CDR2 FYNNEI. CDR3 residues: CASIKTGFNSPLHF. Written as DNA, the CDR3 is TGTGCCAGTATCAAGACAGGGTTTAATTCACCCCTCCACTTT.

V is TRBV7-2 and J is TRBJ2-1; TRBD1 agrees at 8 bases. Trimming at V came to 5 bases and at J to 15 bases, leaving 21 bases not matched to a gene. Germline lookup yields CDR1 SGHTA and CDR2 FQGNSA. CDR3 length equals 16 residues. The CDR3 nucleotides read TGTGCCAGCAGCCTGGGCGAGTTGACAGGGGTTACTACTGGGTTCTTC. Amino acids: CASSLGELTGVTTGFF.

This sequence joins TRBV20-1 and TRBJ2-5, with no clear D. With 3 bases removed from V and 2 bases from J, the gap between germline ends came to 7 bases. Per the germline V gene, CDR1 is DFQATT and CDR2 is SNEGSKA (reference sequence). CDR3 size: 12 residues. CDR3 amino acids: CSASTRQETQYF. The CDR3 coding sequence is TGCAGTGCTAGTACGCGTCAAGAGACCCAGTACTTC.

The chain carries TRBV10-3 and TRBJ1-1, with a weak D call TRBD1 (6 bases). The CDR3 length is 13 residues. Trimming removed 10 bases from V and 5 bases from J, with 17 bases in between. The V gene's germline CDR1 is ENHRY and CDR2 SYGVKD. DNA of the CDR3: TGTGCCAACACACAGGGTCCGGGAACTGAAGCTTTCTTT. Its translation is CANTQGPGTEAFF.

In its sample, this clone was seen once. The chain employs TRBV5-1 and TRBJ2-7, with 9 positions matching TRBD2. Germline values: CDR1 SGHRS, CDR2 YFSETQ. V lost 4 bases, J lost 7 bases, and 12 bases stayed unmatched. The CDR3 length is 15 residues. Here the CDR3 DNA reads TGCGCCAGCAGCCGGCTGGGTAGCGGGAGCGGAGAGCAGTACTTC. Protein: CASSRLGSGSGEQYF.

The chain recombines TRBV18 with TRBJ2-7; perhaps TRBD1 as D (6 bases). CDR1 is KGHSH and CDR2 is LQKENI in the germline V gene. Trimming took 5 bases from V and 2 from J, leaving 19 bases between them. The CDR3 has 16 amino acids. The CDR3 region has the DNA TGTGCCAGCTCAGCAGGGACACCTGGGTTTACCTACGAGCAGTACTTC. Translation: CASSAGTPGFTYEQYF.

The DNA for the CDR3 is TGTGCCATCGCACGTCAGGGGGGCCCTGGAAACACCATATATTTT. This translates into CAIARQGGPGNTIYF. V is TRBV10-3 and J is TRBJ1-3; 7 bases fit TRBD1. Germline lookup yields CDR1 ENHRY and CDR2 SYGVKD. With 8 bases clipped from V and 2 bases from J, the junction kept 9 bases outside the gene matches. The CDR3 runs 15 residues.

V and J are TRBV2 and TRBJ2-5; TRBD1 matches at 7 bases. Germline-derived CDR1 and CDR2 are SNHLY and FYNNEI. The CDR3 runs to 16 residues. V lost 5 bases and J lost 3; bases outside the gene matches: 12. The CDR3 is CASSPPSSTGKETQYF. The CDR3 region has the DNA TGTGCCAGCAGTCCGCCCTCTTCGACAGGGAAAGAGACCCAGTACTTC.

The chain links TRBV5-1 to TRBJ2-1; 9 positions match TRBD2. The germline gives CDR1 SGHRS, CDR2 YFSETQ. Unmatched junction bases numbered 6, after V lost 4 bases and J lost 4 bases. The CDR3 is made up of 15 amino acids. Here the CDR3 reads CASSDATSGYNEQFF. The CDR3 DNA sequence: TGCGCCAGCAGCGACGCGACTAGCGGATACAATGAGCAGTTCTTC.

A single count supports this clone. The rearrangement links TRBV10-2 to TRBJ2-1; no reliable D call. Trimming pared 2 bases from V and 0 bases from J, leaving 8 bases between. The CDR3 runs 15 residues. The V gene's germline CDR1 is WSHSY and CDR2 SAAADI. The CDR3 DNA reads as TGCGCCAGCAGTGAGACTCCTCTCTCCTACAATGAGCAGTTCTTC. Translated: CASSETPLSYNEQFF.

The gene calls are TRBV7-7 and TRBJ2-3; 7 bases map to TRBD2. CDR1 and CDR2 (germline): SSHAT, FNYEAQ (reference sequence). The V segment lost 2 bases and the J segment 5 bases; nucleotides outside the gene matches: 7. The CDR3 runs 15 residues. As DNA, the CDR3 is TGTGCCAGCAGCTTAATCGGCGGGAGTCAAGATACGCAGTATTTT. As protein: CASSLIGGSQDTQYF.

The CDR3 here is CAWTTFSGNTIYF. The CDR3 region has the DNA TGTGCCTGGACTACGTTCTCAGGAAACACCATATATTTT. V is TRBV30 and J is TRBJ1-3; D ambiguous. The germline CDR1 and CDR2 sequences are GTSNPN and SVGIG (reference sequence). The V end lost 4 bases, the J end lost 4 bases, and 11 bases lay between the germline ends. The CDR3 loop spans 13 amino acids. Full variable domain (remainder filled in from reference TRBV30 and TRBJ1-3): SQTIHQWPATLVQPVGSPLSLECTVEGTSNPNLYWYRQAAGRGLQLLFYSVGIGQISSEVPQNLSASRPQDRQFILSSKKLLLSDSGFYLCAWTTFSGNTIYFGEGSWLTVV.

The chain combines TRBV10-3 with TRBJ1-4; D perhaps matches TRBD1 (5 bases). V was cut by 2 bases and J by 6 bases, with 7 bases left in between. The germline V gene encodes CDR1 ENHRY and CDR2 SYGVKD. The CDR3 runs to 13 residues. In DNA, the CDR3 is TGTGCCATCAGTGAGGGGGGGGATGAAAAACTGTTTTTT. Translated: CAISEGGDEKLFF.

V gene TRBV7-9 combines with J gene TRBJ1-5; 9 positions match TRBD1. The germline V gene has CDR1 SEHNR and CDR2 FQNEAQ (reference sequence). The CDR3 runs 16 residues. V dropped 4 bases and J dropped 2; count of bases not matched to a gene: 6. The CDR3 is CASSYLQGAGNQPQHF. The CDR3 region has the DNA TGTGCCAGCAGCTATCTACAGGGGGCTGGCAATCAGCCCCAGCATTTT.